The sequence of this TCR beta chain was determined in a study of blood T cell repertoires in COVID-19. The CDR3 spans 16 residues. V gave up 0 bases and J gave up 2 bases, with 14 bases separating them. CDR1 is SGHRS, CDR2 YFSETQ, per germline. TCRdb's copy holds only in-frame clones and misses some; the assay was immunoSEQ multiplex PCR. The table records some 370,000 clones, about 87% of them present only once. The sample holds one count of this clone. The V gene is TRBV5-1, the J gene TRBJ2-5; D might be TRBD1 (6 bases). The source is a woman aged 25 to 39 with COVID-19, enrolled during active disease. The source material was peripheral blood. The CDR3 loop is CASSLGPRTEQETQYF. CDR3 coding DNA: TGCGCCAGCAGCTTGGGGCCGCGGACAGAACAAGAGACCCAGTACTTC.